This T cell receptor (beta chain) originates from a study of blood T cell repertoires in COVID-19. At the level of the study: The samples span acute and convalescent COVID-19 from the United States, Italy and Spain. Sources were T cells, B-cell-depleted T cells, or PBMCs; the material itself was cDNA or gDNA.

Original analysis: How many nucleated cells were present was estimated from reference gene primer amplification. The data were produced by immunoSEQ multiplex PCR, yet TCRdb's version contains in-frame clones alone and is incomplete. That table is the source of V, J and clone size, and D and trimming were worked out from the DNA. The table includes around 130,000 clones, around 87% detected once. Germline V CDR1 and CDR2: SEHNR, FQNEAQ (reference sequence). The CDR3 totals 17 residues. Trimming shortened V by 6 bases and J by 2 bases, and 20 bases separated the two germline ends. The rearrangement links TRBV7-9 to TRBJ2-1, with D possibly being TRBD1 (7 bases). This sequence was found in a man between 65 and 85 years old with active COVID-19. Sequencing was done on a sample of peripheral blood. CDR3 sequence: CASSFGGQIWPYNEQFF. In DNA, the CDR3 is TGTGCCAGCAGTTTCGGGGGACAGATCTGGCCCTACAATGAGCAGTTCTTC.